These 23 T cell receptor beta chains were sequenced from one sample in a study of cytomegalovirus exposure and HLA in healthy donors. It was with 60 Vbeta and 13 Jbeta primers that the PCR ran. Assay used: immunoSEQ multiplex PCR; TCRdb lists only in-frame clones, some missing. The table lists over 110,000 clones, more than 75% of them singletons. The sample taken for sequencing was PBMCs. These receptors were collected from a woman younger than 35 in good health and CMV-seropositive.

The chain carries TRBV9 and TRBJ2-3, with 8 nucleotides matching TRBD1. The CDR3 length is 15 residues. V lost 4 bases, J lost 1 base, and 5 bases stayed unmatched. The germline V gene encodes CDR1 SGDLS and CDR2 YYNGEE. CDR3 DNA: TGTGCCAGCAGCATGCAGGGGGCGCGCACAGATACGCAGTATTTT. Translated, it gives CASSMQGARTDTQYF.

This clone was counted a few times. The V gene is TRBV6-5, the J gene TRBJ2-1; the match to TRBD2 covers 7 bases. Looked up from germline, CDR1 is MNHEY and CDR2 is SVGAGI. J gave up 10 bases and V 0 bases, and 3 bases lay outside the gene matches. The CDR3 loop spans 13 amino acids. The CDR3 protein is CASSYSPGGEQFF. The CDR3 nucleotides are TGTGCCAGCAGTTACTCGCCGGGGGGAGAGCAGTTCTTC.

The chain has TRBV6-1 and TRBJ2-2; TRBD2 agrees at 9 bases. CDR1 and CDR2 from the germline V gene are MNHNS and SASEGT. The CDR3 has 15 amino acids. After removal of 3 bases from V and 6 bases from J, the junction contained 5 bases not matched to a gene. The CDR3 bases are TGTGCCAGCAGTGAGGGACTAGCATCGGCCGGGGAGCTGTTTTTT. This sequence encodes CASSEGLASAGELFF.

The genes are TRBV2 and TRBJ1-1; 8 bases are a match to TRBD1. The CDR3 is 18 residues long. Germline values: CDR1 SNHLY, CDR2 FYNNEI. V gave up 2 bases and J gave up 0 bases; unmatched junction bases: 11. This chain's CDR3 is CASSEPLGQGKMNTEAFF. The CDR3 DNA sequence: TGTGCCAGCAGTGAACCCCTAGGACAGGGTAAGATGAACACTGAAGCTTTCTTT.

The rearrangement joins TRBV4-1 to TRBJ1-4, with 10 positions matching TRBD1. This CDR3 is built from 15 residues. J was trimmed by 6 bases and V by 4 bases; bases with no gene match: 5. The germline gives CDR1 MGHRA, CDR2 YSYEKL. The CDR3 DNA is TGCGCCAGCAGCCCGGGACAGGGGAAGGATGAAAAACTGTTTTTT. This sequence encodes CASSPGQGKDEKLFF.

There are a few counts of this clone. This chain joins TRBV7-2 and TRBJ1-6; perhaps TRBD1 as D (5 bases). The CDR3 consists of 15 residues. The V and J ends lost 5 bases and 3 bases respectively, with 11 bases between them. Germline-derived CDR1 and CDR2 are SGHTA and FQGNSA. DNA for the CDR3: TGTGCCAGCAGCGCCCAGGGTAGCTATAATTCACCCCTCCACTTT. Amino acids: CASSAQGSYNSPLHF.

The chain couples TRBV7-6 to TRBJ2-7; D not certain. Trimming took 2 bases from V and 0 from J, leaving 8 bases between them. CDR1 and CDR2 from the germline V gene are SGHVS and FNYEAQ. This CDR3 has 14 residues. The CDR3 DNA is TGTGCCAGCAGCTTACAACCGGGCTCCTACGAGCAGTACTTC. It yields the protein CASSLQPGSYEQYF.

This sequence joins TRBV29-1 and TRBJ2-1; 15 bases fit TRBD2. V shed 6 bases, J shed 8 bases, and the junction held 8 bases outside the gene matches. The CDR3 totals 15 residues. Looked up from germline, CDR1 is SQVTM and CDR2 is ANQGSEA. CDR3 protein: CSVRTSGGAFDEQFF. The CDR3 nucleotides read TGCAGCGTCCGGACTAGCGGGGGGGCCTTCGATGAGCAGTTCTTC.

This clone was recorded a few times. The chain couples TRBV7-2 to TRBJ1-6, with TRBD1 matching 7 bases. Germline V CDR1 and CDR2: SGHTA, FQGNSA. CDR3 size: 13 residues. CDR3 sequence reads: CAISGGQNSPLHF. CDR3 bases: TGTGCAATCAGCGGGGGACAGAATTCACCCCTCCACTTT.

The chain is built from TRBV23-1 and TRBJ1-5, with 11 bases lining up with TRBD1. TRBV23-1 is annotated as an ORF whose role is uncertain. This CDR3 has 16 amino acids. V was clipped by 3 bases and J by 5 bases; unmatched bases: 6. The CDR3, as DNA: TGCGCCAGCAGTCATCCGGGACAGGGGGGGGATCAGCCCCAGCATTTT. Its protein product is CASSHPGQGGDQPQHF.

DNA for the CDR3: TGTGCCAGCAGCGGCGACAGGGGACGCGGGGATACGCAGTATTTT. This gives the protein CASSGDRGRGDTQYF. This chain joins TRBV5-4 and TRBJ2-3; 8 nucleotides agree with TRBD1. Germline CDR1 is SGHNT and CDR2 is YYREEE (reference sequence). The CDR3 is 15 residues long. The J segment lost 6 bases and the V segment lost 4 bases, leaving 10 bases of the junction unmatched. The full variable domain, rest sourced from reference TRBV5-4 and TRBJ2-3, is ETGVTQSPTHLIKTRGQQVTLRCSSQSGHNTVSWYQQALGQGPQFIFQYYREEENGRGNFPPRFSGLQFPNYSSELNVNALELDDSALYLCASSGDRGRGDTQYFGPGTRLTVL.

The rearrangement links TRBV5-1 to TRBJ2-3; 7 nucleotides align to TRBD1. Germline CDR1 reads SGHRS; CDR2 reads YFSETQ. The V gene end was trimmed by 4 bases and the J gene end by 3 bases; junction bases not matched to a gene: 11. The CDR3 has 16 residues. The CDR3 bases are TGCGCCAGCAGCACCAGGACAGGCGTTGATACAGATACGCAGTATTTT. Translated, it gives CASSTRTGVDTDTQYF.

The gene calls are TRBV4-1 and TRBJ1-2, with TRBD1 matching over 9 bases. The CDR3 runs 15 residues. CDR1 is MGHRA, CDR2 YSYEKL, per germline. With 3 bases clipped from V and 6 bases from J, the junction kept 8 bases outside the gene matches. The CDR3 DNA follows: TGCGCCAGCAGCCAGGGACAGGGAGGGCCGAATGGCTACACCTTC. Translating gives CASSQGQGGPNGYTF.

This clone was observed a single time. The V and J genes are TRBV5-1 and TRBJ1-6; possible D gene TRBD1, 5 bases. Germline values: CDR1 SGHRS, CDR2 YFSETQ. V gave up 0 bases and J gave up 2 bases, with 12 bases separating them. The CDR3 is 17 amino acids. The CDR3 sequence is CASSLAGFGAYNSPLHF. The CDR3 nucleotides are TGCGCCAGCAGCTTGGCAGGGTTTGGCGCCTATAATTCACCCCTCCACTTT.

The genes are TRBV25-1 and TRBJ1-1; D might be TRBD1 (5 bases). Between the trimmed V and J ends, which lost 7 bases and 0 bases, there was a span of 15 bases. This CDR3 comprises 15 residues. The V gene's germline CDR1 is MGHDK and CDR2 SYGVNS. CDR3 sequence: CASTGGRQMNTEAFF. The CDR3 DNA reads TGTGCCAGCACTGGCGGTCGACAGATGAACACTGAAGCTTTCTTT.

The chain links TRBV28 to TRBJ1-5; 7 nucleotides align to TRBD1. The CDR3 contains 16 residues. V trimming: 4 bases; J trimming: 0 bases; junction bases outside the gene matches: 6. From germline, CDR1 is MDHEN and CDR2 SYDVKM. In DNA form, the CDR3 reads TGTGCCAGCAGTTATGGGACAGAGAGTAGCAATCAGCCCCAGCATTTT. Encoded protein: CASSYGTESSNQPQHF.

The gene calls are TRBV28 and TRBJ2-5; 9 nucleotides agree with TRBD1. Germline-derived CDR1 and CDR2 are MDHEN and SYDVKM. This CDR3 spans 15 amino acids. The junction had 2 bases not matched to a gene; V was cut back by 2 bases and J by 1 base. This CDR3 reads CASSLTGGSQETQYF. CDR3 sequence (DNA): TGTGCCAGCAGTTTAACAGGGGGCTCCCAAGAGACCCAGTACTTC.

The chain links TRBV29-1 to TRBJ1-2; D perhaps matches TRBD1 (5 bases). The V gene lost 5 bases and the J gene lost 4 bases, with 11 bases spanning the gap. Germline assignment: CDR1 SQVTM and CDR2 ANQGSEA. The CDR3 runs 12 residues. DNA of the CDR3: TGCAGCGTTAACTGGGGGGTCTATGGCTACACCTTC. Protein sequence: CSVNWGVYGYTF.

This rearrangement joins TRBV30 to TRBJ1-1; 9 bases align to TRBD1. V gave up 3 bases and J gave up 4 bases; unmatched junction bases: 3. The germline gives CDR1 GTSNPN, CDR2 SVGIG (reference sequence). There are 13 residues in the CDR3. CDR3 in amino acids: CAWRWDRATEAFF. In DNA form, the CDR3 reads TGTGCCTGGAGGTGGGACAGGGCCACTGAAGCTTTCTTT.

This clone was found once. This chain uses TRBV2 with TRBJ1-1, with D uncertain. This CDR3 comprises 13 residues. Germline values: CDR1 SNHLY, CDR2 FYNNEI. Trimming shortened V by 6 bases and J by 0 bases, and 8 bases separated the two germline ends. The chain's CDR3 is CASRADLNTEAFF. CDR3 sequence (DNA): TGTGCCAGCAGAGCTGATCTGAACACTGAAGCTTTCTTT.

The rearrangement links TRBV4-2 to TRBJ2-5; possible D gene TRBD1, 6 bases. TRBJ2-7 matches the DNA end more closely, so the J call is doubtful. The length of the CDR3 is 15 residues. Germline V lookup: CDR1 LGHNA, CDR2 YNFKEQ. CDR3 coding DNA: TGTGCCAGCAGCCAAGAACCAGGGGCGATGGGCGAGCAGTACTTC. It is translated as CASSQEPGAMGEQYF.

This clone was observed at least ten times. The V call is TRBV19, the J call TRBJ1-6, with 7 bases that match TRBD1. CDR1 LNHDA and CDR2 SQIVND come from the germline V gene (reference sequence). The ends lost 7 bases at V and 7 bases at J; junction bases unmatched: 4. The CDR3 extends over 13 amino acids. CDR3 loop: CASTPTGNSPLHF. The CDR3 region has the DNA TGTGCCAGTACCCCGACAGGGAATTCACCCCTCCACTTT.

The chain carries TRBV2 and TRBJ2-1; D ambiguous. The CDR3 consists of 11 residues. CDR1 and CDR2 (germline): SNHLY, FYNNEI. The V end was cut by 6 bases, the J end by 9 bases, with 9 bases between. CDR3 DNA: TGTGCCAGCAGCCAGGCCGGTGAGCAGTTCTTC. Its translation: CASSQAGEQFF.